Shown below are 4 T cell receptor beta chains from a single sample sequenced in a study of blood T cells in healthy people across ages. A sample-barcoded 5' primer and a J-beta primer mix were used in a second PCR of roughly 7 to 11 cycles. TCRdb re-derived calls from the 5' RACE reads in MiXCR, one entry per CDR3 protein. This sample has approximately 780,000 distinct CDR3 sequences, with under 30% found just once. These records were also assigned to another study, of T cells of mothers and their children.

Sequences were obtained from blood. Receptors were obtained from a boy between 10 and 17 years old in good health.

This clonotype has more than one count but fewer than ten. Here the CDR3 reads CASSLQDMDSPLHF. In DNA, the CDR3 is TGTGCCAGCAGTTTACAGGACATGGATTCACCCCTCCACTTT. This sequence joins TRBV12-3 or TRBV12-4 and TRBJ1-6; D might be TRBD1 (5 bases). With 2 bases removed from V and 8 bases from J, the gap between germline ends came to 10 bases. There are 14 residues in the CDR3.

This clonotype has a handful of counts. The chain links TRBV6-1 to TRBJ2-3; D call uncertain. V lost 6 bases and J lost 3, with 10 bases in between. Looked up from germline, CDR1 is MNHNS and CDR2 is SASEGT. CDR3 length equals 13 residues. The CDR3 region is CASRKAATDTQYF. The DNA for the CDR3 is TGTGCCAGCAGGAAGGCGGCTACAGATACGCAGTATTTT.

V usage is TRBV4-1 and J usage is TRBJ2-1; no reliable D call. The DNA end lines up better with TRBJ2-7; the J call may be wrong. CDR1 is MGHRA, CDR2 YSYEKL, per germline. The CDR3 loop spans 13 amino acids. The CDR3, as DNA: TGCGCCAGCAGCCAAGAGGCAGGCTGGGAGCAGTACTTC. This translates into CASSQEAGWEQYF.

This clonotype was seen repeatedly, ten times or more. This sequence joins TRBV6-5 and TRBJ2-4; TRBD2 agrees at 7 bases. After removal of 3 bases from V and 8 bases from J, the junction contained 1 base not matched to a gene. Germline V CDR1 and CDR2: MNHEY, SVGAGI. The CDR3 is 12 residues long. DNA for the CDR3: TGTGCCAGCAGTTATGGGGGGGACATTCAGTACTTC. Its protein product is CASSYGGDIQYF.